The 31 T cell receptor beta chains below were found in one sample sequenced in a study of T cell responses to AZD1222 COVID-19 vaccine. Repertoires were generated with immunoSEQ multiplex PCR, while TCRdb's copy carries only in-frame clones and drops some. The data contain 150,000 to 200,000 clones, 91% of them seen just once; the ten biggest clones take up over 1%. The starting material was peripheral blood, obtained 28 days after the second AZD1222 dose. The receptor source for this set is an adult who received the AZD1222 COVID-19 vaccine.

The J gene is TRBJ1-1, the V gene TRBV19; perhaps TRBD1 as D (5 bases). The CDR3 has 14 residues. Trimming removed 3 bases at V and 4 bases at J, with 12 bases between. The V gene's germline CDR1 is LNHDA and CDR2 SQIVND (reference sequence). The CDR3 DNA reads TGTGCCAGTAGTATTTGGCAGGGCGGCACTGAAGCTTTCTTT. Residues: CASSIWQGGTEAFF.

The V and J genes are TRBV7-9 and TRBJ2-3, with D uncertain. The V end was cut by 6 bases, the J end by 6 bases, with 10 bases between. This CDR3 comprises 12 residues. Germline V gene lookup returns CDR1 SEHNR and CDR2 FQNEAQ (reference sequence). DNA for the CDR3: TGTGCCAGCAGTTACCGATGGGATACGCAGTATTTT. Translated: CASSYRWDTQYF.

The genes are TRBV4-1 and TRBJ2-3; TRBD2 is a possible D gene (6 bases). V was shortened by 8 bases and J by 8 bases, with 11 bases between the two germline ends. The CDR3 extends over 11 amino acids. Germline CDR1 reads MGHRA; CDR2 reads YSYEKL. The CDR3 nucleotides read TGCGCCAGCCGACTAGGCGGTACGCAGTATTTT. The encoded protein is CASRLGGTQYF.

In this sample, this clone turned up once. The J gene is TRBJ1-5, the V gene TRBV28; weak D call: TRBD1 (5 bases). The CDR3 consists of 13 residues. Germline CDR1 reads MDHEN; CDR2 reads SYDVKM. The V gene lost 8 bases and the J gene lost 1 base, with 9 bases spanning the gap. The CDR3 nucleotides are TGTGCCAGCCGGAGGGACAGCAATCAGCCCCAGCATTTT. Translation gives CASRRDSNQPQHF.

V is TRBV5-1 and J is TRBJ2-1; D may match TRBD1 or TRBD2 (5 bases each). The CDR3 is made up of 15 amino acids. CDR1 is SGHRS and CDR2 is YFSETQ in the germline V gene. V was cut by 4 bases and J by 5 bases, with 16 bases left in between. The CDR3 DNA reads as TGCGCCAGCAGCCTCTCCGGGACCCGCCACAATGAGCAGTTCTTC. It is translated as CASSLSGTRHNEQFF.

The chain combines TRBV5-4 with TRBJ2-1; no clear D gene. V was clipped by 4 bases and J by 4 bases, with 12 bases between them. The CDR3 runs 14 residues. The germline V gene has CDR1 SGHNT and CDR2 YYREEE (reference sequence). The CDR3 protein is CASSLAGLYNEQFF. In nucleotides, the CDR3 is TGTGCCAGCAGCCTCGCTGGGTTATACAATGAGCAGTTCTTC.

This clone was observed a single time. The chain links TRBV18 to TRBJ1-6; D is unresolved. The CDR3 is made up of 13 amino acids. V lost 2 bases and J 11 bases, leaving 10 bases between the germline ends. Germline assignment: CDR1 KGHSH and CDR2 LQKENI. CDR3 region: CASSPEGVAPLHF. CDR3 bases: TGTGCCAGCTCACCAGAGGGTGTTGCACCCCTCCACTTT. Full variable domain (outside the CDR3, taken from reference TRBV18 and TRBJ1-6): NAGVMQNPRHLVRRRGQEARLRCSPMKGHSHVYWYRQLPEEGLKFMVYLQKENIIDESGMPKERFSAEFPKEGPSILRIQQVVRGDSAAYFCASSPEGVAPLHFGNGTRLTVT.

This clone has just one count. The chain joins TRBV3-1 (or the pseudogene TRBV3-2) to TRBJ1-3, with D unresolved. CDR1 is LGHDT, CDR2 YNNKEL, per germline (reference sequence). V shed 3 bases and J shed 0 bases, with 6 bases lying between them. This CDR3 comprises 14 residues. In DNA, the CDR3 is TGTGCCAGCAGCCAGTCGTACTCTGGAAACACCATATATTTT. This sequence encodes CASSQSYSGNTIYF.

This clone was seen just once. The chain joins TRBV7-9 to TRBJ1-2, with TRBD1 identical over 9 bases. Trimming took 4 bases from V and 5 from J; bases not matched to a gene: 8. The CDR3 sequence is 15 residues long. CDR1 SEHNR and CDR2 FQNEAQ come from the germline V gene (reference sequence). The CDR3, as DNA: TGTGCCAGCAGCTCTTCGGACAGGGGACTTTATGGCTACACCTTC. It encodes CASSSSDRGLYGYTF.

V is TRBV6-1 and J is TRBJ1-2; D call uncertain. Per germline, CDR1 MNHNS and CDR2 SASEGT. V shed 3 bases and J shed 8 bases, with 13 bases lying between them. The CDR3 runs to 13 residues. The CDR3 DNA is TGTGCCAGCAGTGACCAATATCGGCGGGGCTACACCTTC. Translation gives CASSDQYRRGYTF.

The chain recombines TRBV28 with TRBJ2-7; D not certain. Per the germline V gene, CDR1 is MDHEN and CDR2 is SYDVKM. The CDR3 is 14 residues long. V lost 6 bases and J 6 bases, leaving 18 bases between the germline ends. DNA of the CDR3: TGTGCCAGCAGCCCCGTTGGGGTCCTGGTCGAGCAGTACTTC. It specifies CASSPVGVLVEQYF.

The chain combines TRBV7-3 with TRBJ2-3; 7 positions match TRBD2. The germline gives CDR1 SGHTA, CDR2 FQGTGA. CDR3 length: 14 amino acids. Trimming at V came to 2 bases and at J to 4 bases, leaving 3 bases not matched to a gene. This chain's CDR3 is CASSLAGDPDTQYF. The CDR3 region has the DNA TGTGCCAGCAGCTTAGCGGGAGACCCAGATACGCAGTATTTT.

The gene calls are TRBV15 and TRBJ2-7, with D unresolved. Trimming pared 0 bases from V and 3 bases from J, leaving 9 bases between. CDR1 is LNHNV, CDR2 YYDKDF, per germline (reference sequence). This CDR3 region has 14 residues. The CDR3 DNA follows: TGTGCCACCAGCAGAGAATGGACGGGCTACGAGCAGTACTTC. The encoded protein is CATSREWTGYEQYF.

This clone has a single count. V gene TRBV7-2 combines with J gene TRBJ2-7; TRBD1 agrees at 8 bases. This CDR3 has 15 residues. The germline V gene has CDR1 SGHTA and CDR2 FQGNSA. J lost 0 bases, V lost 5 bases, and 6 bases had no gene match. The CDR3 here is CASSHGTGGSYEQYF. CDR3 bases: TGTGCCAGCAGCCATGGCACAGGGGGCTCCTACGAGCAGTACTTC. Full variable domain (rest looked up from reference TRBV7-2 and TRBJ2-7): GAGVSQSPSNKVTEKGKDVELRCDPISGHTALYWYRQSLGQGLEFLIYFQGNSAPDKSGLPSDRFSAERTGGSVSTLTIQRTQQEDSAVYLCASSHGTGGSYEQYFGPGTRLTVT.

The CDR3 sequence is CASSLTPTSGGATGELFF. As DNA, the CDR3 is TGTGCCAGCAGCCTGACCCCCACTAGCGGGGGGGCCACCGGGGAGCTGTTTTTT. V and J are TRBV7-8 and TRBJ2-2, with TRBD2 matching over 13 bases. Germline V CDR1 and CDR2: SGHVS, FQNEAQ. With V trimmed by 5 bases and J by 4 bases, 10 bases remained unmatched. The CDR3 has 18 amino acids.

The rearrangement uses TRBV11-3 and TRBJ2-2, with D maybe TRBD2 (7 bases). The CDR3 has 15 amino acids. From germline, CDR1 is SGHNT and CDR2 YENEEA. V shed 3 bases and J shed 6 bases, with 14 bases lying between them. CDR3 amino acids: CASSFTGGAPGELFF. As DNA, the CDR3 is TGTGCCAGCAGCTTCACGGGGGGCGCTCCCGGGGAGCTGTTTTTT.

V and J are TRBV7-2 and TRBJ1-6; maybe TRBD1 (5 bases). V gave up 1 base and J gave up 2 bases, with 12 bases separating them. There are 17 residues in the CDR3. Germline V gene data show CDR1 as SGHTA and CDR2 as FQGNSA. The CDR3 DNA follows: TGTGCCAGCAGCTTAGAGTCGTCGGGGGCCTATAATTCACCCCTCCACTTT. As protein: CASSLESSGAYNSPLHF.

The V gene is TRBV3-1 (or the pseudogene TRBV3-2), the J gene TRBJ2-3, with a tentative D call TRBD1 (6 bases). CDR1 and CDR2 from the germline V gene are LGHDT and YNNKEL (reference sequence). The CDR3 covers 19 residues. V lost 1 base and J lost 4, with 24 bases in between. Here the CDR3 reads CASSQGPTTGTNLADTQYF. The CDR3 DNA sequence: TGTGCCAGCAGCCAAGGCCCAACCACCGGGACAAATTTGGCAGATACGCAGTATTTT.

The CDR3 loop is CASSQEGGAGNTIYF. CDR3 in DNA: TGTGCCAGCAGCCAAGAAGGAGGGGCTGGAAACACCATATATTTT. This sequence joins TRBV4-2 and TRBJ1-3, with TRBD1 as a possible D gene (5 bases). V was clipped by 0 bases and J by 2 bases, with 8 bases between them. The CDR3 covers 15 residues. Germline V gives CDR1 LGHNA, CDR2 YNFKEQ.

This rearrangement joins TRBV4-2 to TRBJ2-3, with D tentatively TRBD1 (6 bases). Trimming removed 6 bases at V and 2 bases at J, with 24 bases between. The germline V gene has CDR1 LGHNA and CDR2 YNFKEQ. The CDR3 is 18 amino acids. CDR3 sequence reads: CASSSGAQGIPHTDTQYF. The CDR3 DNA is TGTGCCAGCAGTTCAGGGGCTCAGGGGATCCCACACACAGATACGCAGTATTTT.

The chain is built from TRBV19 and TRBJ1-2; no clear D. V was trimmed by 3 bases and J by 8 bases, leaving 13 bases between them. In germline, CDR1 is LNHDA, CDR2 SQIVND (reference sequence). The CDR3 runs to 13 residues. In DNA form, the CDR3 reads TGTGCCAGTAGTATGAAGAGTTTGGGCGGCTACACCTTC. Translated: CASSMKSLGGYTF.

The V call is TRBV6-2 or TRBV6-3, the J call TRBJ2-3; D not resolved. The germline CDR1 and CDR2 sequences are MNHEY and SVGEGT. V was shortened by 2 bases and J by 1 base, with 1 base between the two germline ends. This CDR3 comprises 12 residues. The CDR3 bases are TGTGCCAGCAGTTACCGCACAGATACGCAGTATTTT. Protein: CASSYRTDTQYF.

The J gene is TRBJ1-3, the V gene TRBV7-6; 7 bases are a match to TRBD1. CDR1 SGHVS and CDR2 FNYEAQ come from the germline V gene. The CDR3 runs to 15 residues. V was clipped by 4 bases and J by 0 bases; unmatched bases: 3. CDR3 in amino acids: CASSSRTGSGNTIYF. In DNA, the CDR3 is TGTGCCAGCAGCTCCCGGACAGGCTCTGGAAACACCATATATTTT.

The CDR3 bases are TGTGCCAGCAGCTCGGACAGGGGCTATGGCTACACCTTC. It translates to CASSSDRGYGYTF. The chain uses TRBV7-3 and TRBJ1-2; TRBD1 matches at 9 bases. Germline V gene data show CDR1 as SGHTA and CDR2 as FQGTGA. CDR3 size: 13 residues. V gave up 4 bases and J gave up 4 bases; unmatched junction bases: 1.

The rearrangement uses TRBV24-1 and TRBJ1-5, with TRBD1 matching 10 bases. The V gene's germline CDR1 is KGHDR and CDR2 SFDVKD. V lost 4 bases to trimming and J lost 8 bases; unmatched junction nucleotides: 7. This CDR3 is built from 15 residues. This CDR3 is CATSDRGQGGEPQHF. Here the CDR3 DNA reads TGTGCCACCAGTGACCGAGGACAGGGGGGGGAGCCCCAGCATTTT.

V usage is TRBV7-2 and J usage is TRBJ2-2; D gene unclear. Germline V lookup: CDR1 SGHTA, CDR2 FQGNSA. Trimming removed 1 base from V and 2 bases from J, with 11 bases in between. The CDR3 is 16 residues long. The CDR3 coding sequence is TGTGCCAGCAGCTTAGAACCCCTAGGCAACACCGGGGAGCTGTTTTTT. Protein sequence: CASSLEPLGNTGELFF.

This chain connects TRBV6-6 to TRBJ2-3; D possibly corresponds to TRBD1 (7 bases). The length of the CDR3 is 15 residues. Germline V gene sequence: CDR1 MNHNY, CDR2 SVGAGI (reference sequence). The V and J ends lost 4 bases and 6 bases respectively, with 17 bases between them. CDR3: CASSSTTGAGDTQYF. In DNA, the CDR3 is TGTGCCAGCAGTTCCACTACAGGGGCGGGGGATACGCAGTATTTT.

The V call is TRBV9, the J call TRBJ2-3; 7 bases align to TRBD2. Looked up from germline, CDR1 is SGDLS and CDR2 is YYNGEE. This CDR3 spans 15 amino acids. V trimming: 3 bases; J trimming: 0 bases; junction bases outside the gene matches: 4. The CDR3 DNA follows: TGTGCCAGCAGCGGCGAGCGGGGAAGCACAGATACGCAGTATTTT. Protein product: CASSGERGSTDTQYF.

This clone was seen only once. The V call is TRBV7-9, the J call TRBJ1-1; D perhaps matches TRBD1 (6 bases). Between the trimmed V and J ends, which lost 4 bases and 5 bases, there was a span of 14 bases. The CDR3 consists of 14 residues. The germline V gene encodes CDR1 SEHNR and CDR2 FQNEAQ (reference sequence). The CDR3 DNA reads as TGTGCCAGCAGCTCGCAGGGGTTTCATACTGAAGCTTTCTTT. Translating gives CASSSQGFHTEAFF.

This chain's CDR3 is CASSTNRASSTDTQYF. The CDR3 DNA follows: TGTGCCAGCAGTACCAACAGAGCCTCTAGCACAGATACGCAGTATTTT. The chain joins TRBV6-2 or TRBV6-3 to TRBJ2-3; the D is unclear. Trimming left V 5 bases short and J 0 bases short, with 15 bases between. Germline V gene sequence: CDR1 MNHEY, CDR2 SVGEGT. This CDR3 is built from 16 residues.

V is TRBV7-3 and J is TRBJ2-1; D ambiguous. Germline V gene lookup returns CDR1 SGHTA and CDR2 FQGTGA. The CDR3 runs to 14 residues. Trimming stripped 1 base from V and 9 bases from J, with 13 bases between. CDR3 sequence: CASSLNGWLGEQFF. CDR3 coding DNA: TGTGCCAGCAGCTTAAATGGGTGGTTGGGTGAGCAGTTCTTC.